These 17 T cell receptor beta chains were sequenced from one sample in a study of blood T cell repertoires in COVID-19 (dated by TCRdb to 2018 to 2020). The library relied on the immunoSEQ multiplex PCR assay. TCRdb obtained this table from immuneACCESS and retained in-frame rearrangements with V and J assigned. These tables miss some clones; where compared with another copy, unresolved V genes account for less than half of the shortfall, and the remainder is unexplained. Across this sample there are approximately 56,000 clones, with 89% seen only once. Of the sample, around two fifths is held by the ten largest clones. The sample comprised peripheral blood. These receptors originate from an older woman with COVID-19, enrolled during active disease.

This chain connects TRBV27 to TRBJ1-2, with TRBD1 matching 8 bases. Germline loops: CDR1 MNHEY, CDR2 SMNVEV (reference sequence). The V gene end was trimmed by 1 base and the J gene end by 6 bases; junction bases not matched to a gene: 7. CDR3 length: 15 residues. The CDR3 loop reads CASSLFAGTGHGYTF. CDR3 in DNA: TGTGCCAGCAGTTTATTCGCCGGGACAGGCCATGGCTACACCTTC.

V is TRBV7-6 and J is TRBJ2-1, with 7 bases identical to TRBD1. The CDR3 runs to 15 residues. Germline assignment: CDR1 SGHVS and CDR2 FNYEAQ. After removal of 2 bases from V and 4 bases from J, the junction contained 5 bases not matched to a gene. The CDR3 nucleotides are TGTGCCAGCAGCTTATGGACAGGCGAATACAATGAGCAGTTCTTC. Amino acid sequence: CASSLWTGEYNEQFF.

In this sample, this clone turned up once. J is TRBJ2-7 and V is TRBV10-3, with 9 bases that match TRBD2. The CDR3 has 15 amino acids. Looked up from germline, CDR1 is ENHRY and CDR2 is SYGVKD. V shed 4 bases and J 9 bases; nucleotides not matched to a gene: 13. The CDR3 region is CAISAREAGGSVQYF. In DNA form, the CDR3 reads TGTGCCATCAGTGCACGGGAAGCGGGGGGATCTGTGCAGTACTTC.

CDR3 in amino acids: CAWSVGTEAFF. The CDR3 DNA is TGTGCCTGGAGTGTCGGGACTGAAGCTTTCTTT. This chain connects TRBV30 to TRBJ1-1; no clear D. Looked up from germline, CDR1 is GTSNPN and CDR2 is SVGIG (reference sequence). The CDR3 spans 11 residues. Between the trimmed V and J ends, which lost 0 bases and 5 bases, there was a span of 4 bases.

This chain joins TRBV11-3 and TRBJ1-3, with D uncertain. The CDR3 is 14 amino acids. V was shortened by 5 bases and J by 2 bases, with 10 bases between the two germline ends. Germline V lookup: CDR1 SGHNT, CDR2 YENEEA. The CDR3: CASSPQNTGNTIYF. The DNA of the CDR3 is TGTGCCAGCAGCCCCCAAAACACTGGAAACACCATATATTTT. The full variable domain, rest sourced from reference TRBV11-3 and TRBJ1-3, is EAGVVQSPRYKIIEKKQPVAFWCNPISGHNTLYWYLQNLGQGPELLIRYENEEAVDDSQLPKDRFSAERLKGVDSTLKIQPAELGDSAVYLCASSPQNTGNTIYFGEGSWLTVV.

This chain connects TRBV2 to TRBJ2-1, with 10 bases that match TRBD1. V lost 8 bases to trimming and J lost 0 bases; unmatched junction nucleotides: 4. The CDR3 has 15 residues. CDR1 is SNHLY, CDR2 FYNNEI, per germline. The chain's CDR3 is CASRDRGGSYNEQFF. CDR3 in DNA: TGTGCCAGCCGGGACAGGGGCGGCTCCTACAATGAGCAGTTCTTC.

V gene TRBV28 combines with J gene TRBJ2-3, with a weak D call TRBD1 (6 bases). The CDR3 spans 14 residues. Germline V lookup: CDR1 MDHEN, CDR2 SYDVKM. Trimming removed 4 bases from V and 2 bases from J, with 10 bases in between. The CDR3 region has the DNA TGTGCCAGCAGTTCGGGACAAAACACAGATACGCAGTATTTT. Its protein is CASSSGQNTDTQYF.

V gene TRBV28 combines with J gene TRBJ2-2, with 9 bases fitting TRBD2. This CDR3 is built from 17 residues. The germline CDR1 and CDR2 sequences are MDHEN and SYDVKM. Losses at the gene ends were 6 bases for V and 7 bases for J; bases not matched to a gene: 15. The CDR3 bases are TGTGCCAGCAGACACGGGTCCGCTAGCGGGACGGGCGGGGAGCTGTTTTTT. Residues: CASRHGSASGTGGELFF.

The CDR3 DNA reads as TGTGCCAGTAGGACCGGGACAGTGAACACTGAAGCTTTCTTT. It translates to CASRTGTVNTEAFF. The chain links TRBV19 to TRBJ1-1, with TRBD1 matching over 7 bases. Germline V gives CDR1 LNHDA, CDR2 SQIVND (reference sequence). The V gene end was trimmed by 6 bases and the J gene end by 0 bases; junction bases not matched to a gene: 4. This CDR3 is built from 14 residues.

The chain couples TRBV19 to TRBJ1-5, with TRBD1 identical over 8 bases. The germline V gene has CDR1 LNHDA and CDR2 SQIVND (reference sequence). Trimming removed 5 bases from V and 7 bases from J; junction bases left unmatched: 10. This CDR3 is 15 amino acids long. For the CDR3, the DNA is TGTGCCAGTAGTGATCAAGACAGGGGTCGGCAGCCCCAGCATTTT. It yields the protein CASSDQDRGRQPQHF. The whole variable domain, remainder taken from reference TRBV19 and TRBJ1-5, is DGGITQSPKYLFRKEGQNVTLSCEQNLNHDAMYWYRQDPGQGLRLIYYSQIVNDFQKGDIAEGYSVSREKKESFPLTVTSAQKNPTAFYLCASSDQDRGRQPQHFGDGTRLSIL.

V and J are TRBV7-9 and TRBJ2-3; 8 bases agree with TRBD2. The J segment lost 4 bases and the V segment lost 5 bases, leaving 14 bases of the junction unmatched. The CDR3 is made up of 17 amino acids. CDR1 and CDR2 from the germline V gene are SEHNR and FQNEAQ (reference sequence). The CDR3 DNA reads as TGTGCCAGCAGCCCTACCCGGGGGGGAGGTGCTCCAGATACGCAGTATTTT. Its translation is CASSPTRGGGAPDTQYF.

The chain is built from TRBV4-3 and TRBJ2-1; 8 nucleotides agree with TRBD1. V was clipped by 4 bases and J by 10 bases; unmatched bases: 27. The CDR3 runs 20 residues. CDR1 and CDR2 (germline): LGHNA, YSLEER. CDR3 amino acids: CASSRNRDRPKPAPGEEQFF. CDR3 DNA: TGCGCCAGCAGCCGAAACCGGGACAGGCCGAAGCCCGCGCCCGGAGAAGAGCAGTTCTTC.

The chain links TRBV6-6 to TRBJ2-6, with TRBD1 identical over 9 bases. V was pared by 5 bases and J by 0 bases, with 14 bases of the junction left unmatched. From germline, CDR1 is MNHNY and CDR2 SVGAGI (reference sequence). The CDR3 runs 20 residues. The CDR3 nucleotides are TGTGCCAGCAGTCTTCGCCCCCGACAGGGGGTTTCCTCTGGGGCCAACGTCCTGACTTTC. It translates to CASSLRPRQGVSSGANVLTF.

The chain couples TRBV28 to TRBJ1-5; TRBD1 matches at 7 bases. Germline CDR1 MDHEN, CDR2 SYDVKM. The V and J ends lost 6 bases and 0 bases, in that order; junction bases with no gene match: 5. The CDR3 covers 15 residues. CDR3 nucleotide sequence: TGTGCCAGCAGCTTGACAGGGTATAGCAATCAGCCCCAGCATTTT. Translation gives CASSLTGYSNQPQHF. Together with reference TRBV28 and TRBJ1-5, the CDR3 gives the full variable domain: DVKVTQSSRYLVKRTGEKVFLECVQDMDHENMFWYRQDPGLGLRLIYFSYDVKMKEKGDIPEGYSVSREKKERFSLILESASTNQTSMYLCASSLTGYSNQPQHFGDGTRLSIL.

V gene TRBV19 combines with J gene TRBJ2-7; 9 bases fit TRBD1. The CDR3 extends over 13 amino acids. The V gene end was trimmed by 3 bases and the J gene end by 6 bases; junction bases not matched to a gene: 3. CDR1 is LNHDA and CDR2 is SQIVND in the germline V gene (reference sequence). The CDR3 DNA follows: TGTGCCAGTAGTATTCGGGACAGGGCCGAGCAGTACTTC. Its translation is CASSIRDRAEQYF.

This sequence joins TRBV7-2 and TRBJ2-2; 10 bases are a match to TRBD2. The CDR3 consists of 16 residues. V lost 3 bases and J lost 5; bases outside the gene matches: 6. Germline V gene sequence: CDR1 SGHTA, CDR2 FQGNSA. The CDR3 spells CASSFFSGGRTGELFF. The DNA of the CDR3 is TGTGCCAGCAGCTTTTTTAGCGGGGGGCGAACCGGGGAGCTGTTTTTT.

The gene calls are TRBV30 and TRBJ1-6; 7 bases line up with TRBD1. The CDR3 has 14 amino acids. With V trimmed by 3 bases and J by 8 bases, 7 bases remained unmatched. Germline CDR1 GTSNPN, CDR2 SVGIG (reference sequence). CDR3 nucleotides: TGTGCCTGGAGCACGGGGACAGCTTATTCACCCCTCCACTTT. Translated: CAWSTGTAYSPLHF. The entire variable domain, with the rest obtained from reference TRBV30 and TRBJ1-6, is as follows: SQTIHQWPATLVQPVGSPLSLECTVEGTSNPNLYWYRQAAGRGLQLLFYSVGIGQISSEVPQNLSASRPQDRQFILSSKKLLLSDSGFYLCAWSTGTAYSPLHFGNGTRLTVT.